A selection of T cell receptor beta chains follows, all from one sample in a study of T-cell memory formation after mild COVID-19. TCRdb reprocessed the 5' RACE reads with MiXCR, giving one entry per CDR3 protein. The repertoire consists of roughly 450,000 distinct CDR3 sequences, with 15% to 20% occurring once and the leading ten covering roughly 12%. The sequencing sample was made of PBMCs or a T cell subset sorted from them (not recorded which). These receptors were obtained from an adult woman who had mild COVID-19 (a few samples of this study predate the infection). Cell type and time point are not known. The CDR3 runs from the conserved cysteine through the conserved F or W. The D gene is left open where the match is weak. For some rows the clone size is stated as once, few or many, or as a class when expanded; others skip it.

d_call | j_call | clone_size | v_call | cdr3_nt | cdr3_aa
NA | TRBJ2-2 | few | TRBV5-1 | TGCGCCAGCAGCTTGATGACAGCTACCGGGGAGCTGTTTTTT | CASSLMTATGELFF
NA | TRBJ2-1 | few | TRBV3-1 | TGTGCCAGCAGCCAAGTCATGTTTATTAAGTATGAGCAGTTCTTC | CASSQVMFIKYEQFF
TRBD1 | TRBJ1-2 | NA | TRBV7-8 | TGTGCCAGCAGCTTCAACAGGGGGAGTGGCTACACCTTC | CASSFNRGSGYTF
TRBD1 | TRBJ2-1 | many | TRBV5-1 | TGCGCCAGCAGCTTGGGGACAGGTAGAGGGAATGAGCAGTTCTTC | CASSLGTGRGNEQFF
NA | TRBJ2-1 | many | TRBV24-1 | TGTGCCACCAGTGATATCGGGACTCCCAATGAGCAGTTCTTC | CATSDIGTPNEQFF
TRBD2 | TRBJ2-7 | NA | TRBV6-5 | TGTGCCAGCAGTTTTCCACCCCGACTAGCGGGGGGAGTTGAGCAGTACTTC | CASSFPPRLAGGVEQYF
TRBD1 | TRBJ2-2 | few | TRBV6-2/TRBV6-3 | TGTGCCAGCAGTTACGCCTATCAGGGGGCCTTGAACACCGGGGAGCTGTTTTTT | CASSYAYQGALNTGELFF
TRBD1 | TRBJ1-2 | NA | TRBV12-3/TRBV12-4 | TGTGCCAGCAGCCGCTCGGGACAGGGGGCGTACTATGGCTACACCTTC | CASSRSGQGAYYGYTF
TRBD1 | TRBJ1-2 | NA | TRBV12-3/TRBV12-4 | TGTGCCAGCACCTCGACAGGGTACTATGGCTACACCTTC | CASTSTGYYGYTF
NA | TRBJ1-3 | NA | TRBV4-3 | TGCGCCAGCAGCCCCCAGCAGGGCTCGACTGGAAACACCATATATTTT | CASSPQQGSTGNTIYF
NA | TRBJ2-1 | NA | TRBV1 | TGCACCAGCAGCCCAAGGACTAGCGGGAGTAATGAGCAGTTCTTC | CTSSPRTSGSNEQFF
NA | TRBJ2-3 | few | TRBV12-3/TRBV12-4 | TGTGCCAGCAGTTTAGGTACAGGCCTTTTGGATACGCAGTATTTT | CASSLGTGLLDTQYF
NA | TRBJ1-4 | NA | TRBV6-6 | TGTGCCAGCAGTTACCCGGGGGGGGGCGAAAAACTGTTTTTT | CASSYPGGGEKLFF
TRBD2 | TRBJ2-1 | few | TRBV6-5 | TGTGCCAGCAGTTACTCCCCGACTAGCGGGGCCAATGAGCAGTTCTTC | CASSYSPTSGANEQFF
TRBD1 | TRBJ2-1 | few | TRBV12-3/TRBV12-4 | TGTGCCAGCAGTTTAGGGCAGGGGGCATTCAATGAGCAGTTCTTC | CASSLGQGAFNEQFF
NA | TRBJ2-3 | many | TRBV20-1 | TGCAGTGCTAGAGAGACGGGGTCGGATACGCAGTATTTT | CSARETGSDTQYF
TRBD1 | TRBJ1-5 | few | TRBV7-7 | TGTGCCAGCAGCTCTTTAGGGGACAGGGGCAATCAGCCCCAGCATTTT | CASSSLGDRGNQPQHF
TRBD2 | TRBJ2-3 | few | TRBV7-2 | TGTGCCAGCTCCCTGGGGGGTATAGCGGGAGAGGAAGCAGATACGCAGTATTTT | CASSLGGIAGEEADTQYF
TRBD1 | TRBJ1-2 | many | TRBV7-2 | TGTGCCAGCAGCTTAGAGACAGGGAACCGTGGCTACACCTTC | CASSLETGNRGYTF
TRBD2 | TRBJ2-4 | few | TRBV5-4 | TGTGCCAGCAGCTTTCTCGTCGGGAGCGGGACCAAAAACATTCAGTACTTC | CASSFLVGSGTKNIQYF
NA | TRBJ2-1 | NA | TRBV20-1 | TGCAGTGCTAGAGCCCCGGGCGGGGTCTCCTACAATGAGCAGTTCTTC | CSARAPGGVSYNEQFF
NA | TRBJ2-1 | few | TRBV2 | TGTGCCAGCAGCGCGTTAGCGGGACAGTACTACAATGAGCAGTTCTTC | CASSALAGQYYNEQFF
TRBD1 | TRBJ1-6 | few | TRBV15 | TGTGCCACCAGCAGAGCACAGGGGAGTTCACCCCTCCACTTT | CATSRAQGSSPLHF
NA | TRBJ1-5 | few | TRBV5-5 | TGTGCCAGCAGCCTGGACAGCGACAGCAATCAGCCCCAGCATTTT | CASSLDSDSNQPQHF
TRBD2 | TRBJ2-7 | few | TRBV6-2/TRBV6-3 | TGTGCCAGCAGTTACTCTTTAGCGGGAGGTACCCAGGAGCAGTACTTC | CASSYSLAGGTQEQYF
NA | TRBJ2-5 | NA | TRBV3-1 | TGTGCCAGCAGCCAAGATAACGCGGCGGAGACAAGAGAGACCCAGTACTTC | CASSQDNAAETRETQYF
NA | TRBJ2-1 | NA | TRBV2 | TGTGCCAGCAGTGCCATCGGATATGCTAACAATGAGCAGTTCTTC | CASSAIGYANNEQFF
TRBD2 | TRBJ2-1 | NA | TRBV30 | TGTGCCTGGAGGGGGGGAGGGGCAGGCGAGCAGTTCTTC | CAWRGGGAGEQFF
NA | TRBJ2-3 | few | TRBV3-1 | TGTGCCAGCAGCCCCCACCCCACAGATACGCAGTATTTT | CASSPHPTDTQYF
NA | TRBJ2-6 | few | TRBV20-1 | TGCAGTGCTAGAGTCAGGGGTGAGCGGGCTACTGGGGCCAACGTCCTGACTTTC | CSARVRGERATGANVLTF
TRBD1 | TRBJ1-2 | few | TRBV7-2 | TGTGCCAGCAGCTCGCCAAACAGGGGTGGCTACACCTTC | CASSSPNRGGYTF
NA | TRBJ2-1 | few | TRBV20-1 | TGCAGTGCTTCCCGGAGGGTGGGCACAAGCTCCTACAATGAGCAGTTCTTC | CSASRRVGTSSYNEQFF
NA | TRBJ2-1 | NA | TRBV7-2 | TGTGCCAGTATAGGGGGCGGGGCCCCTTACAATGAGCAGTTCTTC | CASIGGGAPYNEQFF
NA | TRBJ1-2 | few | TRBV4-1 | TGCGCCAGCAGCCAGGTGGGATTGGAAGGCTACACCTTC | CASSQVGLEGYTF
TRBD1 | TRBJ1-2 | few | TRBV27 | TGTGCCAGCAGTGGGGGGACAGGGCAACTGGGCTACACCTTC | CASSGGTGQLGYTF
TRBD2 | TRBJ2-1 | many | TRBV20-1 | TGCAGTGCTAGAGGTAGCGGGGGTATCTATGAGCAGTTCTTC | CSARGSGGIYEQFF
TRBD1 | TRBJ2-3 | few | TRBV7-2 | TGTGCCAGCAGCCGGGACAGAGAAACAGATACGCAGTATTTT | CASSRDRETDTQYF
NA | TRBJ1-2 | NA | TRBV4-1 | TGCGCCAGCAGCCGCCAGCCAAAGAGGCAGAGTAACTATGGCTACACCTTC | CASSRQPKRQSNYGYTF
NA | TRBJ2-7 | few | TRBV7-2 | TGTGCCAGCAGCTTAGGAGGACAGTTGGCCTACGAGCAGTACTTC | CASSLGGQLAYEQYF
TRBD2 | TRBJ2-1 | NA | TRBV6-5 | TGTGCCAGCAGATTAATAGCGGGAGCTATGACCTACAATGAGCAGTTCTTC | CASRLIAGAMTYNEQFF
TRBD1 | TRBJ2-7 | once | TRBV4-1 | TGCGCCAGCAGCCAAGAACGGCAGGGGGCCTACGAGCAGTACTTC | CASSQERQGAYEQYF
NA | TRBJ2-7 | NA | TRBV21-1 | TGTGCCAGCCCACCCCCCGATTCTCCCTACGAGCAGTACTTC | CASPPPDSPYEQYF
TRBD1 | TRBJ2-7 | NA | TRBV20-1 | TGCAGTGCCCGAGGACAGGAGACCTACGAGCAGTACTTC | CSARGQETYEQYF
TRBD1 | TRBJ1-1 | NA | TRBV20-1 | TGCAGTGCTAGACGGGGGACAGCGAACACTGAAGCTTTCTTT | CSARRGTANTEAFF
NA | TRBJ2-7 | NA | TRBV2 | TGTGCCAGCAGTGACAACTACGAGCAGTACTTC | CASSDNYEQYF
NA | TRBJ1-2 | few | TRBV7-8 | TGTGCCAGCAGCACACAAATATGGCATCCACGGGACACCTCAGGGGACTATGGCTACACCTTC | CASSTQIWHPRDTSGDYGYTF
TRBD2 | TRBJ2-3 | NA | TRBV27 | TGTGCCAGCAGTTGGGGGACTAGCTTAGATACGCAGTATTTT | CASSWGTSLDTQYF
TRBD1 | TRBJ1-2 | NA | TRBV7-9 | TGTGCCAGCAGGCAATCTCCGGGACAGGGTAGCTATGGCTACACCTTC | CASRQSPGQGSYGYTF
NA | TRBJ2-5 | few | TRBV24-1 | TGTGCCACCAGTGATTTAAGCGGCAGGGGTGAAGAGACCCAGTACTTC | CATSDLSGRGEETQYF
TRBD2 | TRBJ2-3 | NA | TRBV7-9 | TGTGCCAGCAGCCTCCGACTAGCGAATACGCAGTATTTT | CASSLRLANTQYF
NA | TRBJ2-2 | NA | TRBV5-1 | TGCGCCAGCAGCCCTGCTTTGAGGCCTAACACCGGGGAGCTGTTTTTT | CASSPALRPNTGELFF
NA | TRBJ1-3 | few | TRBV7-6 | TGTGCCAGCAGTTACCCTAGACGGGTGGACACCATATATTTT | CASSYPRRVDTIYF
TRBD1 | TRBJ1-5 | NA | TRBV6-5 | TGTGCCAGCAGTTACTCCTGGGACAGGGTAGACCAGCCCCAGCATTTT | CASSYSWDRVDQPQHF
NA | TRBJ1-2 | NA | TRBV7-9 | TGTGCCAGCAGGCCATATGGGGGGCCGGATGGCTACACCTTC | CASRPYGGPDGYTF
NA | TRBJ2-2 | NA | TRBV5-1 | TGCGCCAGCAGCATCGGACACACCGCGAACACCGGGGAGCTGTTTTTT | CASSIGHTANTGELFF